The entry below gives a single T cell receptor beta chain sequence along with its context. The data derive from a study of blood T cell repertoires in COVID-19. Across the study: T cells, B-cell-depleted T cells, or PBMCs supplied cDNA or gDNA.

Original processing notes: Amplification of reference gene primers was used by the study to estimate nucleated cell counts. TCRdb keeps only in-frame clones here, not all; method: immunoSEQ multiplex PCR. For V, J and clone size, that table is used; D and trimming come from the DNA. Among approximately 170,000 clones listed, approximately 81% were seen once. The sample was peripheral blood. The TCR was taken from a woman over 75 with active or convalescent COVID-19.

The CDR3 protein is CASSQGFQDTYNEQFF. Here the CDR3 DNA reads TGTGCCAGCAGCCAAGGCTTCCAGGATACCTACAATGAGCAGTTCTTC. The gene calls are TRBV3-1 (or the pseudogene TRBV3-2) and TRBJ2-1; unclear D gene. The CDR3 contains 16 residues. CDR1 is LGHDT and CDR2 is YNNKEL in the germline V gene (reference sequence). Trimming took off 1 base at V and 2 bases at J, with 12 bases between the two ends.